Following are 25 T cell receptor beta chains from one sample sequenced in a study of technical replicates of blood from a few donors. The table came from immunoSEQ multiplex PCR; TCRdb's copy has only in-frame clones and leaves some out. The profile covers tens of thousands of clones, with 95% to 98% appearing a single time and approximately 0.21% taken by the ten largest. The specimen sequenced was T cells isolated from PBMCs. These receptors were obtained from a human donor in good health.

The chain uses TRBV6-1 and TRBJ2-2; TRBD2 is a possible D gene (6 bases). The germline CDR1 and CDR2 sequences are MNHNS and SASEGT. The CDR3 sequence is 14 residues long. Trimming shortened V by 6 bases and J by 4 bases, and 12 bases separated the two germline ends. The CDR3 loop reads CASRPTSLTGELFF. The CDR3 DNA is TGTGCCAGCAGACCTACTAGCCTCACCGGGGAGCTGTTTTTT.

CDR3 amino acids: CASGGEGYGYTF. The CDR3 DNA reads as TGTGCCAGCGGGGGCGAGGGCTATGGCTACACCTTC. The V and J genes are TRBV11-3 and TRBJ1-2; D is possibly TRBD1 (6 bases). V lost 8 bases and J 4 bases, leaving 11 bases between the germline ends. Germline loops: CDR1 SGHNT, CDR2 YENEEA. This CDR3 has 12 residues.

This chain connects TRBV25-1 to TRBJ2-5, with D hard to call. Trimming shortened V by 1 base and J by 3 bases, and 12 bases separated the two germline ends. The CDR3 sequence is 15 residues long. Germline V gives CDR1 MGHDK, CDR2 SYGVNS. CDR3 residues: CASSEFRNREETQYF. The CDR3 DNA is TGTGCCAGCAGTGAATTTCGTAACAGAGAAGAGACCCAGTACTTC.

This clone was recorded once. The chain employs TRBV10-3 and TRBJ2-2, with 9 nucleotides matching TRBD2. Germline V gene lookup returns CDR1 ENHRY and CDR2 SYGVKD. This CDR3 comprises 14 residues. V lost 8 bases and J lost 7; bases outside the gene matches: 8. This CDR3 is CAIGGRALGGELFF. The CDR3 DNA reads as TGTGCCATCGGCGGGAGGGCCCTTGGCGGGGAGCTGTTTTTT.

The V and J genes are TRBV11-2 and TRBJ2-5; D might be TRBD1 (6 bases). V dropped 5 bases and J dropped 4 bases, with 14 bases sitting between them. This CDR3 is built from 14 residues. Germline lookup yields CDR1 SGHAT and CDR2 FQNNGV. The chain's CDR3 is CASSPTGLVETQYF. The CDR3, as DNA: TGTGCCAGCAGCCCCACAGGGCTGGTAGAGACCCAGTACTTC. The full variable domain, rest sourced from reference TRBV11-2 and TRBJ2-5, is EAGVAQSPRYKIIEKRQSVAFWCNPISGHATLYWYQQILGQGPKLLIQFQNNGVVDDSQLPKDRFSAERLKGVDSTLKIQPAKLEDSAVYLCASSPTGLVETQYFGPGTRLLVL.

The V gene is TRBV6-1, the J gene TRBJ1-1; a possible D gene is TRBD1 (6 bases). Per germline, CDR1 MNHNS and CDR2 SASEGT. The ends were cut back, 6 bases at V and 8 bases at J, with 13 bases in the middle. The CDR3 spans 12 residues. The CDR3 region is CASSPVGAEAFF. In DNA, the CDR3 is TGTGCCAGCAGCCCTGTGGGGGCCGAAGCTTTCTTT.

The gene calls are TRBV15 and TRBJ2-1; the D is unclear. The CDR3 loop spans 19 amino acids. V lost 0 bases and J 0 bases, leaving 18 bases between the germline ends. The germline gives CDR1 LNHNV, CDR2 YYDKDF (reference sequence). The CDR3 loop is CATSRDVGSSSSSYNEQFF. DNA for the CDR3: TGTGCCACCAGCAGAGATGTCGGTAGCTCTTCAAGCTCCTACAATGAGCAGTTCTTC.

The chain has TRBV30 and TRBJ1-1, with D tentatively TRBD1 (6 bases). V was clipped by 2 bases and J by 1 base, with 8 bases between them. The germline V gene has CDR1 GTSNPN and CDR2 SVGIG (reference sequence). The CDR3 is made up of 13 amino acids. The CDR3 bases are TGTGCCTGGAGTTTACAGGGGAACACTGAAGCTTTCTTT. Its protein is CAWSLQGNTEAFF.

The V gene is TRBV7-9, the J gene TRBJ1-5; 7 nucleotides agree with TRBD1. With 5 bases clipped from V and 9 bases from J, the junction kept 13 bases outside the gene matches. The CDR3 consists of 15 residues. Germline V gene sequence: CDR1 SEHNR, CDR2 FQNEAQ (reference sequence). Written as DNA, the CDR3 is TGTGCCAGCAGCCGTTCCACAGGGGAAGGATCGCCCCAGCATTTT. Translated, it gives CASSRSTGEGSPQHF.

The chain combines TRBV23-1 with TRBJ2-7; TRBD1 matches at 9 bases. TRBV23-1 is flagged as an ORF with uncertain function. The junction had 14 bases not matched to a gene; V was cut back by 1 base and J by 1 base. The CDR3 has 19 amino acids. CDR3 DNA: TGCGCCAGCAGTCAATATCCCGGTGAGGGGGACAGGGCTTCCTACGAGCAGTACTTC. Translation gives CASSQYPGEGDRASYEQYF.

The DNA for the CDR3 is TGTGCCAGCAGCCACTGGGAGGACGAGCAGTTCTTC. Translating gives CASSHWEDEQFF. The chain is built from TRBV14 and TRBJ2-1; perhaps TRBD2 as D (6 bases). Germline V gene data show CDR1 as SGHDN and CDR2 as FVKESK. V was trimmed by 3 bases and J by 10 bases, leaving 10 bases between them. The CDR3 loop spans 12 amino acids.

The rearrangement links TRBV9 to TRBJ1-5; D might be TRBD1 (5 bases). The CDR3 covers 15 residues. The ends were cut back, 0 bases at V and 5 bases at J, with 12 bases in the middle. The germline V gene has CDR1 SGDLS and CDR2 YYNGEE. CDR3 nucleotides: TGTGCCAGCAGCGTAGGGGGGGAATACTATCAGCCCCAGCATTTT. It yields the protein CASSVGGEYYQPQHF.

Here the CDR3 DNA reads TGTGCCAGCAGAGGTGACTACCCCCAGCCCCAGCATTTT. Translation gives CASRGDYPQPQHF. The chain combines TRBV2 with TRBJ1-5, with D hard to call. V dropped 6 bases and J dropped 7 bases, with 13 bases sitting between them. The CDR3 sequence is 13 residues long. Germline loops: CDR1 SNHLY, CDR2 FYNNEI.

The chain has TRBV7-9 and TRBJ1-1; D gene ambiguous. Trimming shortened V by 5 bases and J by 8 bases, and 18 bases separated the two germline ends. CDR3 length: 14 residues. Germline V CDR1 and CDR2: SEHNR, FQNEAQ (reference sequence). This CDR3 is CASSPLREFWEAFF. CDR3 nucleotide sequence: TGTGCCAGCAGCCCCCTAAGAGAGTTTTGGGAAGCTTTCTTT.

The CDR3 nucleotides read TGCGCCAGCAGCCCGCTAATACAGGGGAACACTGAAGCTTTCTTT. This encodes CASSPLIQGNTEAFF. The genes are TRBV4-1 and TRBJ1-1; a possible D gene is TRBD1 (6 bases). This CDR3 is 15 amino acids long. Germline assignment: CDR1 MGHRA and CDR2 YSYEKL. Trimming cost V 4 bases and J 1 base, with 13 bases left between them.

The V call is TRBV4-1, the J call TRBJ1-2; TRBD1 matches at 8 bases. The germline V gene encodes CDR1 MGHRA and CDR2 YSYEKL. The CDR3 runs 14 residues. Trimming cost V 4 bases and J 1 base; bases outside gene matches: 2. CDR3 DNA: TGCGCCAGCAGCCCAGGACAGGGTAACTATGGCTACACCTTC. It translates to CASSPGQGNYGYTF.

The chain joins TRBV14 to TRBJ1-1; D possibly corresponds to TRBD1 (5 bases). Between the trimmed V and J ends, which lost 1 base and 5 bases, there was a span of 11 bases. The length of the CDR3 is 14 residues. Per the germline V gene, CDR1 is SGHDN and CDR2 is FVKESK. The CDR3 coding sequence is TGTGCCAGCAGCCAAGGGCAGGGTTGGACTGAAGCTTTCTTT. It specifies CASSQGQGWTEAFF.

This clone was seen once. This rearrangement joins TRBV9 to TRBJ2-3; TRBD2 aligns across 11 bases. Per germline, CDR1 SGDLS and CDR2 YYNGEE. The CDR3 loop spans 16 amino acids. V trimming: 4 bases; J trimming: 5 bases; junction bases outside the gene matches: 9. The CDR3 DNA reads TGTGCCAGCAGCCCTCGACTAGCGGGGACTAGAGATACGCAGTATTTT. This codes for CASSPRLAGTRDTQYF.

V gene TRBV5-1 combines with J gene TRBJ1-2, with TRBD1 matching 7 bases. The CDR3 is 15 amino acids. Germline lookup yields CDR1 SGHRS and CDR2 YFSETQ. V shed 3 bases and J 5 bases; nucleotides not matched to a gene: 10. CDR3 residues: CASSSRTDRQYGYTF. The CDR3 DNA is TGCGCCAGCAGCTCCCGGACGGACAGGCAGTATGGCTACACCTTC.

The chain has TRBV5-4 and TRBJ1-1, with D unresolved. Trimming cost V 1 base and J 3 bases, with 7 bases left between them. Germline lookup yields CDR1 SGHNT and CDR2 YYREEE (reference sequence). The CDR3 spans 13 residues. CDR3 bases: TGTGCCAGCAGCTTGTGGGGAGACACTGAAGCTTTCTTT. Its protein product is CASSLWGDTEAFF.

The chain couples TRBV5-1 to TRBJ2-1; TRBD2 is a possible D gene (5 bases). Germline CDR1 reads SGHRS; CDR2 reads YFSETQ. The V end was cut by 0 bases, the J end by 0 bases, with 10 bases between. The CDR3 sequence is 16 residues long. The chain's CDR3 is CASSLVASFSYNEQFF. The CDR3 DNA sequence: TGCGCCAGCAGCTTGGTTGCTAGCTTCTCCTACAATGAGCAGTTCTTC. The full variable domain, in which reference TRBV5-1 and TRBJ2-1 provide the parts outside the CDR3, is KAGVTQTPRYLIKTRGQQVTLSCSPISGHRSVSWYQQTPGQGLQFLFEYFSETQRNKGNFPGRFSGRQFSNSRSEMNVSTLELGDSALYLCASSLVASFSYNEQFFGPGTRLTVL.

The chain recombines TRBV9 with TRBJ2-2, with D perhaps TRBD2 (7 bases). From germline, CDR1 is SGDLS and CDR2 YYNGEE. The V end was cut by 3 bases, the J end by 7 bases, with 10 bases between. The CDR3 runs 13 residues. The CDR3 bases are TGTGCCAGCAGCGGGGAGGGGGTCGGGGAGCTGTTTTTT. This codes for CASSGEGVGELFF.

The chain links TRBV2 to TRBJ2-6; 10 bases line up with TRBD1. V was clipped by 6 bases and J by 4 bases; unmatched bases: 9. This CDR3 is built from 17 residues. Germline CDR1 is SNHLY and CDR2 is FYNNEI. CDR3 nucleotide sequence: TGTGCCAGCAGGTGGGACAGGGGTGCTGAGGGGGCCAACGTCCTGACTTTC. It translates to CASRWDRGAEGANVLTF.

This chain joins TRBV7-6 and TRBJ2-7; 11 bases agree with TRBD2. This CDR3 has 15 residues. Germline V lookup: CDR1 SGHVS, CDR2 FNYEAQ. V lost 5 bases and J lost 1; bases outside the gene matches: 4. CDR3 protein: CASSEGLAESYEQYF. DNA of the CDR3: TGTGCCAGCAGCGAGGGACTAGCGGAATCCTACGAGCAGTACTTC.

The J gene is TRBJ2-3, the V gene TRBV11-2; D gene uncertain. In germline, CDR1 is SGHAT, CDR2 FQNNGV. The CDR3 has 17 residues. The germline V and J ends were trimmed by 5 bases and 0 bases, with 18 bases remaining between them. CDR3 loop: CASSPRSVGSSTDTQYF. CDR3 coding DNA: TGTGCCAGCAGCCCCCGAAGCGTTGGCTCTAGCACAGATACGCAGTATTTT.